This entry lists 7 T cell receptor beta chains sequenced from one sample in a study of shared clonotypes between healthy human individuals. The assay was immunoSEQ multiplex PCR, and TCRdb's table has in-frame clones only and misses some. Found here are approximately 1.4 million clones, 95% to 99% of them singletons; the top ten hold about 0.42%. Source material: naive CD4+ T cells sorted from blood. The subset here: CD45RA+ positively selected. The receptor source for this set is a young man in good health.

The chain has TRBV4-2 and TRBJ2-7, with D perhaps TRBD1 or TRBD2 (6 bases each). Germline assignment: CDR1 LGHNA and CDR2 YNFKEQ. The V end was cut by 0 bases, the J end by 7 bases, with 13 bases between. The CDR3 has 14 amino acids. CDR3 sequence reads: CASSQDRRGHEQYF. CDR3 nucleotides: TGTGCCAGCAGCCAAGATCGTCGGGGGCATGAGCAGTACTTC.

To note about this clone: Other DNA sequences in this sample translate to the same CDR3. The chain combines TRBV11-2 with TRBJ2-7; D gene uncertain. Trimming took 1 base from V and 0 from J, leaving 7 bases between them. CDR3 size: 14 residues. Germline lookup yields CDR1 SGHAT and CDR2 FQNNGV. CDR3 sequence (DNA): TGTGCCAGCAGCTTAGTTCCGTCCTCCTACGAGCAGTACTTC. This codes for CASSLVPSSYEQYF.

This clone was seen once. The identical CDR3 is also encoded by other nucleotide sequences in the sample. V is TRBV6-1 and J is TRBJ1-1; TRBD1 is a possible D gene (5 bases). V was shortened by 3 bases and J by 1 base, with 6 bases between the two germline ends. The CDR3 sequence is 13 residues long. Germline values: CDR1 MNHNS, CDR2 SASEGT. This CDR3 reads CASSEQGNTEAFF. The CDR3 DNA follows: TGTGCCAGCAGTGAGCAGGGGAACACTGAAGCTTTCTTT.

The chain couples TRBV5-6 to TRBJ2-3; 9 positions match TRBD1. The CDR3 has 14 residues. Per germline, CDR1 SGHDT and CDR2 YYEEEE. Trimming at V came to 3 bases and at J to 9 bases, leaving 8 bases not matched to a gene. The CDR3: CASSWGTGLDTQYF. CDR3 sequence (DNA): TGTGCCAGCAGCTGGGGGACAGGGTTGGACACGCAGTATTTT.

The CDR3 here is CASSLWLGDRSHKGYEQYF. The CDR3 DNA reads TGTGCCAGCAGTTTATGGCTTGGGGACAGGTCCCACAAGGGGTACGAGCAGTACTTC. The chain links TRBV28 to TRBJ2-7, with TRBD1 identical over 8 bases. The CDR3 contains 19 residues. Germline V lookup: CDR1 MDHEN, CDR2 SYDVKM. Trimming cost V 0 bases and J 4 bases; bases outside gene matches: 17. Supplemented by reference TRBV28 and TRBJ2-7, the full variable domain reads DVKVTQSSRYLVKRTGEKVFLECVQDMDHENMFWYRQDPGLGLRLIYFSYDVKMKEKGDIPEGYSVSREKKERFSLILESASTNQTSMYLCASSLWLGDRSHKGYEQYFGPGTRLTVT.

CDR3 sequence (DNA): TGTGCCAGCCGCTGGTTAACGAACACCGGGGAGCTGTTTTTT. Translating gives CASRWLTNTGELFF. The rearrangement links TRBV19 to TRBJ2-2, with D hard to call. The germline V and J ends were trimmed by 9 bases and 0 bases, with 11 bases remaining between them. This CDR3 is built from 14 residues. The germline gives CDR1 LNHDA, CDR2 SQIVND (reference sequence).

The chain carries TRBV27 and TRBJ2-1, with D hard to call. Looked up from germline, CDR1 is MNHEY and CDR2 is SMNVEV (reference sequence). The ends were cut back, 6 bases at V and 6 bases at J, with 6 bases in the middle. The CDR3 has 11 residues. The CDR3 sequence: CASSRLNEQFF. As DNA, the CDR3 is TGTGCCAGCAGCCGTCTCAATGAGCAGTTCTTC.